This T cell receptor (beta chain) was retrieved from a study of neurological immune-mediated disorders. Across the whole study: Of the approximately 35 patients who had multiple sclerosis, roughly 30 had the relapsing-remitting form and 3 had the secondary progressive form.

It was by 5'RACE with 10-nucleotide random UMIs that the cDNA was made. TCRdb ran MiXCR on the 5' RACE reads and lists one entry per CDR3 protein. The sample has tens of thousands of distinct CDR3 sequences, 3% to 4.5% seen once. Germline V lookup: CDR1 WNHNN, CDR2 SYGVQD (reference sequence). The CDR3 runs to 13 residues. Trimming shortened V by 4 bases and J by 6 bases, and 11 bases separated the two germline ends. A total of 2 million PBMCs stored at -80 degrees C provided the unsorted libraries. This clonotype was seen more than once but under ten times. The sample taken for sequencing was PBMCs. The chain uses TRBV10-1 and TRBJ2-3, with D hard to call. The clonotype originates from a man younger than 40 with multiple sclerosis. The CDR3 DNA reads as TGCGCCAGCAGTGTAACAGTCACGGATACGCAGTATTTT. Amino acid sequence: CASSVTVTDTQYF.